This T cell receptor beta chain originates from a study of blood T cell repertoires in COVID-19. For the study at large: T cells, B-cell-depleted T cells, or PBMCs supplied cDNA or gDNA.

Trimming pared 5 bases from V and 5 bases from J, leaving 22 bases between. The CDR3 runs to 16 residues. Germline CDR1 is MDHEN and CDR2 is SYDVKM. Generated by immunoSEQ multiplex PCR, the TCRdb table keeps only in-frame clones and is missing some. Altogether more than 350,000 clones are present, 80% to 90% being singletons, with the ten largest covering around 1%. The chain is built from TRBV28 and TRBJ2-7; possible D gene TRBD2, 6 bases. The sequence was collected from a man between 18 and 35 years old who had recovered from COVID-19. The sequencing input was PBMCs or T cells enriched from blood (not recorded which). The CDR3 DNA is TGTGCCAGCAGTGGGGGGTTCGAGGGAGGTAACGACGAGCAGTACTTC. Amino acids: CASSGGFEGGNDEQYF.